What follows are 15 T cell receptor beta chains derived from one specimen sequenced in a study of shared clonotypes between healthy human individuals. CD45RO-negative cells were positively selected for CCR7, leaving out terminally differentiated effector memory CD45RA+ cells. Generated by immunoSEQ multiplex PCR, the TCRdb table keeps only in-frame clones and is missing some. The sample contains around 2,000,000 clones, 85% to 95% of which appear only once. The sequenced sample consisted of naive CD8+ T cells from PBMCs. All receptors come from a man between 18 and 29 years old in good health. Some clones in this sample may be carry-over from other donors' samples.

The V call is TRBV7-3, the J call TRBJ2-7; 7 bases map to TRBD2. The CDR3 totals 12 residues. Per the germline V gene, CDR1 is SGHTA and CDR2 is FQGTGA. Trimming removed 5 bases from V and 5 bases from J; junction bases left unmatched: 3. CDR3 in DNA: TGTGCCAGCAGCCTTGCGGGGGACGAGCAGTACTTC. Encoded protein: CASSLAGDEQYF.

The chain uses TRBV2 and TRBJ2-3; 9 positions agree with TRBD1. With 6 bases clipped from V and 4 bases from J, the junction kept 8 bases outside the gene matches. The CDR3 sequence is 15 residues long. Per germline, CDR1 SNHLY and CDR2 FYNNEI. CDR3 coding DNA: TGTGCCAGCAGGATCGGACAGGGGAATTCAGATACGCAGTATTTT. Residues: CASRIGQGNSDTQYF.

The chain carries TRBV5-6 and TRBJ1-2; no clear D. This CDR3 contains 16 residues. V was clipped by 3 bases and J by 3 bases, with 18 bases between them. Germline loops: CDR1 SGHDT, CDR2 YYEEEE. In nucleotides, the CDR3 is TGTGCCAGCAGCTCCATTTACGGTGGCCGGGACTATGGCTACACCTTC. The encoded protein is CASSSIYGGRDYGYTF.

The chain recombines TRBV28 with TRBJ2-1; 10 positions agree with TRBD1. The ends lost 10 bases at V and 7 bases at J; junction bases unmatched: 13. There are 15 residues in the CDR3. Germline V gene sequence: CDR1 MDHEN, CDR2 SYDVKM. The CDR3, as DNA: TGTGCCATCTCAACCGGGACAGGGGACCCTAATGAGCAGTTCTTC. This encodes CAISTGTGDPNEQFF.

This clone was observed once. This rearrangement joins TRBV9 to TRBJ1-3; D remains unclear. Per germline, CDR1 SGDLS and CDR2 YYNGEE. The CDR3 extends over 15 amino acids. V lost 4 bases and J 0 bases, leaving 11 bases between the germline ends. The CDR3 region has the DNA TGTGCCAGCAGCTCCGGACCGAACTCTGGAAACACCATATATTTT. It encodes CASSSGPNSGNTIYF.

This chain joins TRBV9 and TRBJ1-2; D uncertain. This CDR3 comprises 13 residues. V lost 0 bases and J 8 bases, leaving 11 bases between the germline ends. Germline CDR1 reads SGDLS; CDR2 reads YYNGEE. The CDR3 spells CASSVGQKGGYTF. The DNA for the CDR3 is TGTGCCAGCAGCGTAGGGCAGAAGGGCGGCTACACCTTC.

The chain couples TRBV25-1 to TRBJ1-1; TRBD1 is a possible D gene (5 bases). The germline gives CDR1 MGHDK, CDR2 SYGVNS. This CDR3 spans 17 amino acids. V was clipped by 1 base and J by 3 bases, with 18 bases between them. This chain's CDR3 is CASSESGTRWGDTEAFF. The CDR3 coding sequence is TGTGCCAGCAGTGAATCCGGGACCAGGTGGGGAGACACTGAAGCTTTCTTT.

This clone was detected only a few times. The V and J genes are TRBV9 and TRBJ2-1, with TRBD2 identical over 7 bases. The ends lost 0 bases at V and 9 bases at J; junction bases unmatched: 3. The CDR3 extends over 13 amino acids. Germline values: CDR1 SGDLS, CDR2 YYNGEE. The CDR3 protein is CASSVASGFEQFF. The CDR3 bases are TGTGCCAGCAGCGTAGCTAGCGGCTTTGAGCAGTTCTTC.

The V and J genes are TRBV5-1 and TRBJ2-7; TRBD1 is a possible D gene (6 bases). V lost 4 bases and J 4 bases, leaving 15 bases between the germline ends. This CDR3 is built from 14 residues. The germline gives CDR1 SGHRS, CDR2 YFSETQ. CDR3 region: CASSNRDNFYEQYF. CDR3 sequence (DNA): TGCGCCAGCAGCAACCGGGACAACTTTTACGAGCAGTACTTC. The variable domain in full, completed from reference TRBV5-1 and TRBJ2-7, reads KAGVTQTPRYLIKTRGQQVTLSCSPISGHRSVSWYQQTPGQGLQFLFEYFSETQRNKGNFPGRFSGRQFSNSRSEMNVSTLELGDSALYLCASSNRDNFYEQYFGPGTRLTVT.

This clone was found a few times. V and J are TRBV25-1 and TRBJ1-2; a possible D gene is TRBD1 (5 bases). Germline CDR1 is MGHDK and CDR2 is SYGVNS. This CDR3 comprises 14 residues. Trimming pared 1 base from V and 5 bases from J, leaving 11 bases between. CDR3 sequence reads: CASSESQGIYGYTF. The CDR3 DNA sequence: TGTGCCAGCAGTGAATCCCAGGGTATTTATGGCTACACCTTC.

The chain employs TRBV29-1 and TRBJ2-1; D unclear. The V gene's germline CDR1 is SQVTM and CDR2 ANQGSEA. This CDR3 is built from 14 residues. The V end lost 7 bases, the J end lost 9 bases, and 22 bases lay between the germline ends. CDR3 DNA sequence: TGCAGCGCCCTATCGGCCTACCTTTGGGGTGAGCAGTTCTTC. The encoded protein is CSALSAYLWGEQFF.

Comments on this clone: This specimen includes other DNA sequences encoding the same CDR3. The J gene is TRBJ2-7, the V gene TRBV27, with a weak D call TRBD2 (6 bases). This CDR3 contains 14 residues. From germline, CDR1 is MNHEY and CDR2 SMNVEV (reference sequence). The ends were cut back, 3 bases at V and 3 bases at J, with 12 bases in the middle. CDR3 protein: CASSFGGRGYEQYF. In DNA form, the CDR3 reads TGTGCCAGCAGTTTCGGGGGTCGGGGCTACGAGCAGTACTTC.

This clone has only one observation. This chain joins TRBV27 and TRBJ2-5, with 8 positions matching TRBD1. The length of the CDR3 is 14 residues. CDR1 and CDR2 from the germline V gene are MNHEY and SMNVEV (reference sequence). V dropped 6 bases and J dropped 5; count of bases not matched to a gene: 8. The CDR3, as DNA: TGTGCCAGCAGACCTGGACAGGGCGAGGAGACCCAGTACTTC. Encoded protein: CASRPGQGEETQYF.

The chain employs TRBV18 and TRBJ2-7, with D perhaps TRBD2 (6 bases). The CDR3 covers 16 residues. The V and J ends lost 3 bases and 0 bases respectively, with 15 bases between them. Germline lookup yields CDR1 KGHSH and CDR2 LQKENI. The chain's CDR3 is CASSPRPGESSYEQYF. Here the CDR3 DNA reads TGTGCCAGCTCACCTCGACCGGGGGAGAGCTCCTACGAGCAGTACTTC.

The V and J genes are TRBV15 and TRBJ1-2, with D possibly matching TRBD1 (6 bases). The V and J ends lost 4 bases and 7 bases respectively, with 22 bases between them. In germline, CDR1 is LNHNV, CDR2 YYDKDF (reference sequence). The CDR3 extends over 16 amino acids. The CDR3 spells CATSTKHREGILGYTF. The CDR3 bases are TGTGCCACCAGCACGAAACACAGGGAGGGGATTCTTGGCTACACCTTC.